This record covers a single TCR beta chain. Clinical histories supplied by participants themselves formed the basis of cohort assignment. This specimen comes from a study of blood T cell repertoires in COVID-19. Study information: PBMCs, B-cell-depleted T cells, or T cells provided the cDNA or gDNA that made up the material.

How the authors handled the data: The assay estimated nucleated cells by amplifying reference gene primers. Data came from immunoSEQ multiplex PCR; TCRdb stores just in-frame clones and leaves some out. For V, J and clone size, that table is used; D and trimming come from the DNA. The sample carries over 130,000 clones, nearly 80% recorded once. Per the germline V gene, CDR1 is SGHTA and CDR2 is FQGNSA. This CDR3 has 15 amino acids. V lost 5 bases to trimming and J lost 3 bases; unmatched junction nucleotides: 6. Sequencing was done on a sample of PBMCs or T cells enriched from blood (not recorded which). This rearrangement joins TRBV7-2 to TRBJ2-1; 8 nucleotides match TRBD2. This clonotype originated in a woman between 50 and 59 years old who had recovered from COVID-19. The CDR3 loop is CASSRLAGDYNEQFF. CDR3 sequence (DNA): TGTGCCAGCAGCCGGCTAGCGGGTGACTACAATGAGCAGTTCTTC.